This TCR beta chain was retrieved from a study of blood T cell repertoires in COVID-19. Study overall: Sites across the United States, Italy and Spain contributed samples from acute and convalescent COVID-19. Nucleic acid was either cDNA or gDNA, and it came from T cells, B-cell-depleted T cells, or PBMCs.

Under the authors' procedure: Amplified reference gene primers provided the basis for estimating nucleated cell counts. Only in-frame clones appear in the TCRdb table, and some are missing; sequencing was by immunoSEQ multiplex PCR. V and J calls plus clone size are reproduced from that table; the DNA served to infer D and trimming. The data hold fewer than 250,000 clones, with about 87% observed a single time. Germline loops: CDR1 SGDLS, CDR2 YYNGEE. Trimming took 4 bases from V and 3 from J; bases not matched to a gene: 4. The CDR3 is 15 residues long. This chain joins TRBV9 and TRBJ2-1, with TRBD2 matching over 10 bases. The sequence came from a man in his 70s with acute or convalescent COVID-19. Material: peripheral blood. CDR3 DNA sequence: TGTGCCAGCAGCCCCACTAGCGGGGACTACAATGAGCAGTTCTTC. This sequence encodes CASSPTSGDYNEQFF.